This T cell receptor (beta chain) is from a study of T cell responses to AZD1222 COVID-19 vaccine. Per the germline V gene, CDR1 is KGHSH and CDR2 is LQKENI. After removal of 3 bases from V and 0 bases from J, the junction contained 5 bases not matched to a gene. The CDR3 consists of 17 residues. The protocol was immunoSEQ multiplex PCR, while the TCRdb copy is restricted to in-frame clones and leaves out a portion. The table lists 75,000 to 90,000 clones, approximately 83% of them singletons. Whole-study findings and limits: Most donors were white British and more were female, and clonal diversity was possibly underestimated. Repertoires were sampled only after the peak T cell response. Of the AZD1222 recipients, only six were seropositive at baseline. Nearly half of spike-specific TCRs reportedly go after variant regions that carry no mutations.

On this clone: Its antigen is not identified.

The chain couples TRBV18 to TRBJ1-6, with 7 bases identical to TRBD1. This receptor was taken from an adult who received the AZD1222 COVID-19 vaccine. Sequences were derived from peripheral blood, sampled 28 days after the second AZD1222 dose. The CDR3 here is CASSPGQASSYNSPLHF. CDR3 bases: TGTGCCAGCTCACCTGGACAGGCGAGCTCCTATAATTCACCCCTCCACTTT.